This TCR beta chain emerged from a study of T cells expressing NK-cell markers. Study at large: The sequencing cohort of eight donors included seven HCMV-seropositive individuals and one seronegative individual.

TCRdb re-called the 5' RACE reads and catalogs CDR3 proteins one per entry, DNA excluded. There are 300,000 to 450,000 distinct CDR3 sequences in the sample, with 5.2% held by the top ten. The CDR3 covers 15 residues. Germline CDR1 is SGHVS and CDR2 is FNYEAQ. This clonotype originated in a man aged 18-75 years in good health. The chain joins TRBV7-6 to TRBJ2-7; TCRdb lists TRBD1, though no DNA is available to test this call. The specimen was blood T cells: a sorted CD56 or NKG2C T cell subset, CD4+ or CD8+ T cells, or bulk PBMC T cells (not recorded which). CDR3 loop: CASSSRDRGPYEQYF.